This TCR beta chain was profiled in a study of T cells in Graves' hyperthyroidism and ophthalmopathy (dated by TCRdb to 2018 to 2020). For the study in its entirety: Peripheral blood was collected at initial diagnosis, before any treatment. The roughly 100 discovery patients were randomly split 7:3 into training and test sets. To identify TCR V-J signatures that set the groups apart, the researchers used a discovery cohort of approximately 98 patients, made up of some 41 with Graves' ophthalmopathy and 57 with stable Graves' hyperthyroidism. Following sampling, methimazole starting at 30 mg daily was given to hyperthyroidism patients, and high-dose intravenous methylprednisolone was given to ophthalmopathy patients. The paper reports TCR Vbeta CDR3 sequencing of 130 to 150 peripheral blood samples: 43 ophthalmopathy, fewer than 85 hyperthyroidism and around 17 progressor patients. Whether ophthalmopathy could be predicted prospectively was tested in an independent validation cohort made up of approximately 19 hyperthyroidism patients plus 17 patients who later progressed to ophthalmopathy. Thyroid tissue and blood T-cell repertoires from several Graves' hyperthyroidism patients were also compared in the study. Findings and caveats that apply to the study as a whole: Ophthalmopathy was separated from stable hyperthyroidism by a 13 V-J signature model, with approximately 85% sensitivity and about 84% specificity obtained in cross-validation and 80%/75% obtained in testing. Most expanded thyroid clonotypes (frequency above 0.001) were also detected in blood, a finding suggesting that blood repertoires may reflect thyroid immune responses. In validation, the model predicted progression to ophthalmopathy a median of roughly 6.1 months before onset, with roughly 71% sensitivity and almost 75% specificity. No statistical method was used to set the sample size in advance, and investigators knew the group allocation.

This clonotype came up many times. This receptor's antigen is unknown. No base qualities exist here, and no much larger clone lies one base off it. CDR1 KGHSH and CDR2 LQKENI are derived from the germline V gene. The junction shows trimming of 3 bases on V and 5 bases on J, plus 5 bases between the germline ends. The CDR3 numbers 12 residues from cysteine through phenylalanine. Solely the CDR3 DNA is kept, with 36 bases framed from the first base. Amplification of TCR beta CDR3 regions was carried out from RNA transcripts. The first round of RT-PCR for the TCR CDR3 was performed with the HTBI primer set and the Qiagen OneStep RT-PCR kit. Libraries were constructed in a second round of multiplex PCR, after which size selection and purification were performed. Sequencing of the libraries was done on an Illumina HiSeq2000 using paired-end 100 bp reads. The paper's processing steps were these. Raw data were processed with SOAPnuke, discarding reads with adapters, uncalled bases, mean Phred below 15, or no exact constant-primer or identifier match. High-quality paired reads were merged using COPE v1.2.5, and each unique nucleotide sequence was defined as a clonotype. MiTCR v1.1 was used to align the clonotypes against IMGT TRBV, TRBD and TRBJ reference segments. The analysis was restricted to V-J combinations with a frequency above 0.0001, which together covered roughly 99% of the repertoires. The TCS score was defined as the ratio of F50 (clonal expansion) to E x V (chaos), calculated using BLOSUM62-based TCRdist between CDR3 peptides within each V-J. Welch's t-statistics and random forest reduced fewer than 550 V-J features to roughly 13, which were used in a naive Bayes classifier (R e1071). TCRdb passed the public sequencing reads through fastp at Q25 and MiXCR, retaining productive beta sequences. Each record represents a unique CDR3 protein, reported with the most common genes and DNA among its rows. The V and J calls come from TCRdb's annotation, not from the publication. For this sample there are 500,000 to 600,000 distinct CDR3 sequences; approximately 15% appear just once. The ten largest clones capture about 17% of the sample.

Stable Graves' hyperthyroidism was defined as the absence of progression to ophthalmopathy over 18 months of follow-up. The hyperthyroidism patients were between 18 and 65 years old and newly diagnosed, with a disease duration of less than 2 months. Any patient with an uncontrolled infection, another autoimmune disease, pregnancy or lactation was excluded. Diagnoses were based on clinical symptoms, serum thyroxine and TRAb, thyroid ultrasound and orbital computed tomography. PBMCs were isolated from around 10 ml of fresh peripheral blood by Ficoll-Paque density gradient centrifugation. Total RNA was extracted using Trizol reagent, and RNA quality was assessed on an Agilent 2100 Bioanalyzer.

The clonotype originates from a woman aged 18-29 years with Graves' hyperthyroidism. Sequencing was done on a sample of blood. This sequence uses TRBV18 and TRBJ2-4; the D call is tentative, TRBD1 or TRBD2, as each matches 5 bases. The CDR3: CASSPGENIQYF. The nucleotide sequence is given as TGTGCCAGCTCACCGGGGGAAAACATTCAGTACTTC.